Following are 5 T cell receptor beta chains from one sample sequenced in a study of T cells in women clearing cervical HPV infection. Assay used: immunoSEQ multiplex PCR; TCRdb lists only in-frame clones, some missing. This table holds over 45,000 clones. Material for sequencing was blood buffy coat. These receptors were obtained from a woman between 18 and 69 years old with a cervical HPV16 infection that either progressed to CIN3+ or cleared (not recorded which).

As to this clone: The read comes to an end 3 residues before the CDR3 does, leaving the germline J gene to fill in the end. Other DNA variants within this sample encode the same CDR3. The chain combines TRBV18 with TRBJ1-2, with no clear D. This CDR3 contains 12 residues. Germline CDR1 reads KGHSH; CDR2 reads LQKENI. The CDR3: CASSPSTDTYTF. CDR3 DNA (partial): TGTGCCAGCTCACCAAGCACAGATACC. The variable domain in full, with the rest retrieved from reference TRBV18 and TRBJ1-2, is NAGVMQNPRHLVRRRGQEARLRCSPMKGHSHVYWYRQLPEEGLKFMVYLQKENIIDESGMPKERFSAEFPKEGPSILRIQQVVRGDSAAYFCASSPSTDTYTFGSGTRLTVV.

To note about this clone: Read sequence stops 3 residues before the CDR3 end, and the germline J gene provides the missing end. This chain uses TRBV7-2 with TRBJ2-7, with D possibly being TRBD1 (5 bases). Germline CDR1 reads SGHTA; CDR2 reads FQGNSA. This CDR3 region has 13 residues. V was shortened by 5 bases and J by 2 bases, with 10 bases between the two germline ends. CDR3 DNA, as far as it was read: TGTGCCAGCAGCCTTACGACAGCCTACGAG. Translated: CASSLTTAYE. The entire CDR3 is CASSLTTAYEQYF.

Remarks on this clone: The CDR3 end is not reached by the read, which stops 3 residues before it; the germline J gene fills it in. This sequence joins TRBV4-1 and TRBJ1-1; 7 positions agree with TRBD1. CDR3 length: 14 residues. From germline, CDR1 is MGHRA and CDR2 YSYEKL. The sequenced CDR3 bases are TGCGCCAGCAGCCGCCGGACCCTCGACAGGGCA. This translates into CASSRRTLDRA. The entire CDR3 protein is CASSRRTLDRAAFF.

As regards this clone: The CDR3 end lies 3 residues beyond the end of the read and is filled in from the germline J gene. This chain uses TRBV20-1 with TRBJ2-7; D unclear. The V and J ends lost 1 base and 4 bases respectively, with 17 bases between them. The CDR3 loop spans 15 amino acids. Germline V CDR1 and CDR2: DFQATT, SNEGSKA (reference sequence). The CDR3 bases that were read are TGCAGTGCTAGAGCGTGGAGCGTTGAGGCTTACGAG. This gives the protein CSARAWSVEAYE. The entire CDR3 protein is CSARAWSVEAYEQYF.

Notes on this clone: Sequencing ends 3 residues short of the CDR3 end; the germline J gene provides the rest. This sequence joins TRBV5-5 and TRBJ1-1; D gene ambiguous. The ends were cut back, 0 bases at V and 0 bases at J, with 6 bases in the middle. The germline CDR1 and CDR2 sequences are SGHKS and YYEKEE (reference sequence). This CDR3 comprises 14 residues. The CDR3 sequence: CASSLGLLNTEAFF. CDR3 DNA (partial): TGTGCCAGCAGCTTGGGCCTACTGAACACTGAA.